These T cell receptor beta chains were read from a single sample in a study of OX40 agonist ivuxolimab in advanced cancers. TCRdb's table, derived via immunoSEQ multiplex PCR, lists solely in-frame clones and lacks some. The data contain 53,000 or so clones, 75% to 80% of them singletons. This material consisted of CD4+ or CD8+ T cells sorted from blood, taken in a trial of the OX40 agonist ivuxolimab. These receptors all stem from an adult with an advanced solid tumor such as melanoma, head and neck, liver or kidney cancer. Both conserved end residues are trimmed from each CDR3. The size of a clone is reported for some rows only, either as once, few or many, or as a class for expanded clones.

CDR3	size	J	V
ASSLVGGGYGYT	NA	TRBJ1-2	TRBV7-9
ASSLDRWDTQY	once	TRBJ2-3	TRBV5-1
ASRLDLNSPLH	once	TRBJ1-6	TRBV10-2
ASSRAPNTEAF	NA	TRBJ1-1	TRBV4-3
ASSFLGGTEAF	NA	TRBJ1-1	TRBV7-9
AWSRLAGGGGETQY	NA	TRBJ2-5	TRBV30
ASSFPGDTEAF	few	TRBJ1-1	TRBV5-1
ASSSLVDFNTEAF	NA	TRBJ1-1	TRBV5-1
ASSPLGDSNSPLH	NA	TRBJ1-6	TRBV18
ASSPGDRGFEKLF	few	TRBJ1-4	TRBV11-2
ASSLRSSTRTDTQY	once	TRBJ2-3	TRBV9
ASTPTPGYNEQF	NA	TRBJ2-1	TRBV19
ASSLLGASGPHEQF	few	TRBJ2-1	TRBV18
ASSFPGTTTRDTQY	NA	TRBJ2-3	TRBV5-6
ASSYSHNQPQH	NA	TRBJ1-5	TRBV6-6